Below, 22 T cell receptor beta chains from the same sample are listed, as sequenced in a study of blood T cell repertoires in COVID-19. Repertoires were generated with immunoSEQ multiplex PCR, while TCRdb's copy carries only in-frame clones and drops some. The top ten hold 2.5% to 3% of the sample, which has about 70,000 clones, around 89% seen once. Sequenced input: peripheral blood. The source is a man aged 45-65 years with acute or convalescent COVID-19.

The J gene is TRBJ2-7, the V gene TRBV28, with 10 bases lining up with TRBD1. This CDR3 contains 17 residues. CDR1 MDHEN and CDR2 SYDVKM come from the germline V gene. V lost 6 bases to trimming and J lost 1 base; unmatched junction nucleotides: 12. This chain's CDR3 is CASRPFATGGPSYEQYF. As DNA, the CDR3 is TGTGCCAGCAGGCCTTTCGCGACAGGGGGCCCTTCCTACGAGCAGTACTTC.

The V and J genes are TRBV5-1 and TRBJ1-6, with 8 bases fitting TRBD1. The CDR3 consists of 14 residues. Unmatched junction bases numbered 0, after V lost 0 bases and J lost 7 bases. Per germline, CDR1 SGHRS and CDR2 YFSETQ. The CDR3 is CASSLDRGNSPLHF. CDR3 DNA: TGCGCCAGCAGCTTGGACAGGGGGAATTCACCCCTCCACTTT.

The rearrangement uses TRBV27 and TRBJ1-6; D gene uncertain. The CDR3 extends over 15 amino acids. Per the germline V gene, CDR1 is MNHEY and CDR2 is SMNVEV (reference sequence). V was trimmed by 3 bases and J by 6 bases, leaving 12 bases between them. The CDR3: CASSFTRLGNSPLHF. In DNA form, the CDR3 reads TGTGCCAGCAGTTTTACAAGGCTAGGTAATTCACCCCTCCACTTT.

The chain has TRBV2 and TRBJ1-2, with D possibly being TRBD1 (5 bases). There are 14 residues in the CDR3. CDR1 is SNHLY and CDR2 is FYNNEI in the germline V gene. Trimming removed 5 bases at V and 6 bases at J, with 16 bases between. The CDR3 nucleotides read TGTGCCAGCAGTCTAGAGTCCGCGGGGCATGGCTACACCTTC. Encoded protein: CASSLESAGHGYTF.

The chain uses TRBV20-1 and TRBJ1-2; D remains ambiguous. CDR1 and CDR2 (germline): DFQATT, SNEGSKA (reference sequence). The CDR3 has 12 residues. Trimming cost V 3 bases and J 5 bases, with 10 bases left between them. The CDR3 nucleotides are TGCAGTGCTAGTGAGACTCAGTATGGCTACACCTTC. Its protein is CSASETQYGYTF.

V usage is TRBV30 and J usage is TRBJ2-6; the match to TRBD1 covers 7 bases. The germline CDR1 and CDR2 sequences are GTSNPN and SVGIG (reference sequence). This CDR3 has 15 residues. After removal of 0 bases from V and 6 bases from J, the junction contained 5 bases not matched to a gene. The CDR3 protein is CAWSVWQGEANVLTF. Written as DNA, the CDR3 is TGTGCCTGGAGTGTATGGCAGGGGGAGGCCAACGTCCTGACTTTC.

This chain joins TRBV3-1 (or the pseudogene TRBV3-2) and TRBJ2-7; 12 bases map to TRBD2. The CDR3 has 16 residues. In germline, CDR1 is LGHDT, CDR2 YNNKEL (reference sequence). V lost 2 bases, J lost 3 bases, and 5 bases stayed unmatched. CDR3 sequence reads: CASSQFPSGRGYEQYF. In DNA, the CDR3 is TGTGCCAGCAGCCAATTCCCTAGCGGGAGGGGCTACGAGCAGTACTTC.

V gene TRBV6-5 combines with J gene TRBJ2-5; TRBD1 aligns across 8 bases. This CDR3 contains 15 residues. With 6 bases clipped from V and 1 base from J, the junction kept 7 bases outside the gene matches. CDR1 is MNHEY, CDR2 SVGAGI, per germline. For the CDR3, the DNA is TGTGCCAGCAGCGCTAGACAGGGGCGCCAAGAGACCCAGTACTTC. It specifies CASSARQGRQETQYF.

This clone was seen more than once but under ten times. V and J are TRBV29-1 and TRBJ2-1, with 9 bases identical to TRBD1. Germline lookup yields CDR1 SQVTM and CDR2 ANQGSEA. The trim removed 8 bases at V and 9 bases at J, leaving 14 bases unmatched. The CDR3 has 14 amino acids. CDR3 bases: TGCAGCAGCCGGGACAGGGTAGGGGCTAGTGAGCAGTTCTTC. It codes for CSSRDRVGASEQFF.

The chain carries TRBV11-3 and TRBJ2-7; D possibly corresponds to TRBD2 (6 bases). CDR1 and CDR2 from the germline V gene are SGHNT and YENEEA. With 2 bases removed from V and 0 bases from J, the gap between germline ends came to 11 bases. The CDR3 extends over 15 amino acids. The CDR3 bases are TGTGCCAGCAGCTTAAGCGACGGGAGCTCCTACGAGCAGTACTTC. Translation: CASSLSDGSSYEQYF.

Only a few counts were recorded for this clone. This chain uses TRBV9 with TRBJ2-2, with 7 bases matching TRBD2. Germline trimming cut 0 bases from V and 7 bases from J; bases unmatched to any gene: 9. CDR3 length: 16 residues. CDR1 is SGDLS, CDR2 YYNGEE, per germline. The CDR3 reads CASSVGLAEGGGELFF. The CDR3 DNA sequence: TGTGCCAGCAGCGTAGGGCTAGCGGAGGGAGGCGGGGAGCTGTTTTTT.

The genes are TRBV18 and TRBJ2-1; D ambiguous. Germline lookup yields CDR1 KGHSH and CDR2 LQKENI. Trimming left V 8 bases short and J 8 bases short, with 13 bases between. CDR3 length equals 12 residues. CDR3 sequence reads: CASASEVDEQFF. The CDR3 DNA follows: TGTGCCAGCGCCTCAGAGGTAGATGAGCAGTTCTTC.

The gene calls are TRBV6-5 and TRBJ1-5; D call uncertain. CDR1 and CDR2 (germline): MNHEY, SVGAGI. CDR3 length: 14 residues. V gave up 7 bases and J gave up 4 bases, with 14 bases separating them. The CDR3 is CASTGEFENQPQHF. The CDR3, as DNA: TGTGCCAGCACTGGGGAGTTCGAGAATCAGCCCCAGCATTTT.

The chain has TRBV28 and TRBJ2-3; 8 nucleotides match TRBD2. The CDR3 loop spans 16 amino acids. Germline CDR1 and CDR2: MDHEN and SYDVKM. Losses at the gene ends were 6 bases for V and 6 bases for J; bases not matched to a gene: 14. CDR3: CASRAAGEGLGDTQYF. The CDR3 bases are TGTGCCAGCAGAGCAGCGGGAGAGGGTCTCGGGGATACGCAGTATTTT.

The V call is TRBV5-1, the J call TRBJ2-7, with 13 bases identical to TRBD2. V lost 4 bases, J lost 3 bases, and 10 bases stayed unmatched. The CDR3 is 17 amino acids. In germline, CDR1 is SGHRS, CDR2 YFSETQ. CDR3 residues: CASSPGTSGTTVYEQYF. The CDR3 DNA reads TGCGCCAGCAGCCCAGGGACTAGCGGGACTACCGTCTACGAGCAGTACTTC.

The chain recombines TRBV16 with TRBJ1-2, with 9 bases fitting TRBD1. The CDR3 covers 14 residues. The germline gives CDR1 KGHSY, CDR2 FQNENV. The V segment lost 8 bases and the J segment 2 bases; nucleotides outside the gene matches: 6. The CDR3 region is CASGRGQGNYGYTF. CDR3 DNA: TGTGCCAGCGGAAGGGGACAGGGAAACTATGGCTACACCTTC.

Concerning this clone: The identical CDR3 is also encoded by other nucleotide sequences in the sample. V gene TRBV3-1 (or the pseudogene TRBV3-2) combines with J gene TRBJ2-3; TRBD2 agrees at 9 bases. Germline V gene sequence: CDR1 LGHDT, CDR2 YNNKEL (reference sequence). This CDR3 is built from 15 residues. J lost 0 bases, V lost 4 bases, and 2 bases had no gene match. The CDR3 loop is CASSPTSGSTDTQYF. The CDR3 nucleotides read TGTGCCAGCAGCCCAACTAGCGGGAGCACAGATACGCAGTATTTT.

The chain links TRBV7-2 to TRBJ1-2; TRBD1 aligns across 11 bases. V trimming: 4 bases; J trimming: 12 bases; junction bases outside the gene matches: 10. The CDR3 extends over 14 amino acids. CDR1 is SGHTA and CDR2 is FQGNSA in the germline V gene. The DNA for the CDR3 is TGTGCCAGCAGCTCGGACAGGGGGCGCGGATTTGACACCTTC. This gives the protein CASSSDRGRGFDTF.

V is TRBV4-1 and J is TRBJ2-1; a possible D gene is TRBD2 (6 bases). CDR1 and CDR2 (germline): MGHRA, YSYEKL. The V gene lost 4 bases and the J gene lost 0 bases, with 10 bases spanning the gap. This CDR3 contains 15 residues. The CDR3 region has the DNA TGCGCCAGCAGCCCGTTAGCGGCCTCCTACAATGAGCAGTTCTTC. It is translated as CASSPLAASYNEQFF.

This clone was observed a single time. The genes are TRBV7-2 and TRBJ2-3, with TRBD2 identical over 13 bases. Germline V gene data show CDR1 as SGHTA and CDR2 as FQGNSA. The CDR3 contains 18 residues. V lost 2 bases, J lost 4 bases, and 9 bases stayed unmatched. The CDR3 bases are TGTGCCAGCAGCTTAACTATTACTAGCGGGAGGGCCTCAGATACGCAGTATTTT. The encoded protein is CASSLTITSGRASDTQYF.

J is TRBJ1-1 and V is TRBV4-2, with D possibly TRBD1 on 5 matching bases. V was shortened by 0 bases and J by 2 bases, with 7 bases between the two germline ends. Germline V gene sequence: CDR1 LGHNA, CDR2 YNFKEQ. The CDR3 is 14 amino acids. The CDR3 loop is CASSQDRVNTEAFF. The CDR3 region has the DNA TGTGCCAGCAGCCAAGACAGGGTCAACACTGAAGCTTTCTTT.

The table lists this clone with a few counts. The V gene is TRBV6-5, the J gene TRBJ1-4; tentatively, D is TRBD1 (5 bases). Per the germline V gene, CDR1 is MNHEY and CDR2 is SVGAGI. The CDR3 is 16 amino acids. The germline V and J ends were trimmed by 2 bases and 7 bases, with 17 bases remaining between them. The CDR3: CASSYEGTRGSEKLFF. In nucleotides, the CDR3 is TGTGCCAGCAGTTACGAGGGCACCCGGGGGAGTGAAAAACTGTTTTTT.